A single sample is the source of the 16 T cell receptor beta chains below, sequenced in a study of tumor-infiltrating lymphocytes in primary liver carcinoma. TCR beta cDNA came from approximately 540 ng total RNA, primed with a constant-region primer. Generation of the TCR beta libraries relied on three nested multiplex PCR rounds using slightly modified ARM-PCR. Researchers ran the first two PCR rounds for roughly 10 cycles each with TRBV1-TRBV30 forward primers and a C-beta reverse primer. In TCRdb, the multiplex PCR reads were re-called with MiXCR into one record per CDR3 protein. The sample yields 300,000 to 350,000 distinct CDR3 sequences, roughly two thirds seen once. Blood RNA came from unsorted whole blood; germline DNA was also extracted. The specimen was peripheral blood. The receptors here all came from a man between 35 and 55 years old with primary liver carcinoma and hepatitis B virus infection.

The genes are TRBV7-8 and TRBJ2-3; 10 bases agree with TRBD2. Germline V CDR1 and CDR2: SGHVS, FQNEAQ. J was trimmed by 8 bases and V by 4 bases; bases with no gene match: 12. The CDR3 length is 16 residues. In DNA, the CDR3 is TGTGCCAGCAGCTCCCCCGGGACTAGCGAGAGGAGTACGCAGTATTTT. This sequence encodes CASSSPGTSERSTQYF. Full variable domain (remainder filled in from reference TRBV7-8 and TRBJ2-3): GAGVSQSPRYKVAKRGQDVALRCDPISGHVSLFWYQQALGQGPEFLTYFQNEAQLDKSGLPSDRFFAERPEGSVSTLKIQRTQQEDSAVYLCASSSPGTSERSTQYFGPGTRLTVL.

The chain links TRBV5-1 to TRBJ2-3; D not certain. Trimming removed 0 bases at V and 5 bases at J, with 7 bases between. CDR1 and CDR2 (germline): SGHRS, YFSETQ. The length of the CDR3 is 13 residues. The CDR3 spells CASSLAEQDTQYF. CDR3 in DNA: TGCGCCAGCAGCTTGGCGGAGCAAGATACGCAGTATTTT.

This clonotype was picked up many times. The CDR3 loop reads CASSRNPGHKDEQYF. The CDR3 nucleotides read TGCGCCAGCAGCCGAAACCCGGGCCACAAGGACGAGCAGTACTTC. The gene calls are TRBV4-1 and TRBJ2-7; D remains ambiguous. Germline CDR1 and CDR2: MGHRA and YSYEKL. There are 15 residues in the CDR3. With 4 bases removed from V and 5 bases from J, the gap between germline ends came to 18 bases.

The count of this clonotype is one. The chain is built from TRBV28 and TRBJ2-7; D is possibly TRBD1 (6 bases). The germline V gene encodes CDR1 MDHEN and CDR2 SYDVKM. V lost 6 bases and J lost 3, with 12 bases in between. The CDR3 is made up of 13 amino acids. The CDR3 sequence: CASRGAGIYEQYF. The CDR3 nucleotides read TGTGCCAGCAGGGGGGCAGGGATCTACGAGCAGTACTTC.

This chain connects TRBV30 to TRBJ2-3, with a weak D call TRBD2 (7 bases). Trimming shortened V by 0 bases and J by 4 bases, and 20 bases separated the two germline ends. Per the germline V gene, CDR1 is GTSNPN and CDR2 is SVGIG (reference sequence). The length of the CDR3 is 17 residues. CDR3 in DNA: TGTGCCTGGAGTGTACGGGGGGCCCGTCCCGCCCCAGATACGCAGTATTTT. This codes for CAWSVRGARPAPDTQYF.

About this clonotype: A much larger clone lies one base from this, so it may be a read error. J is TRBJ2-6 and V is TRBV6-2 or TRBV6-3; 7 bases match TRBD1. The CDR3 totals 17 residues. Per germline, CDR1 MNHEY and CDR2 SVGEGT. The CDR3 DNA sequence: TGTACCAGCAGTTACCGGCAGGGGGTTGCTGGGGCCAACGTCCTGACTTTC. It is translated as CTSSYRQGVAGANVLTF.

Worth noting for this clonotype: One junction end does not reproduce the germline sequence, and a read error may be involved. The chain links TRBV11-2 to TRBJ2-2, with D perhaps matching TRBD2 (6 bases). The CDR3 length is 15 residues. CDR1 is SGHAT and CDR2 is FQNNGV in the germline V gene. The CDR3 DNA reads as TGTGTCAGCAGCTTTTTACCTGCGAACACCGGGGGGCTGTTTTTT. Its protein is CVSSFLPANTGGLFF. The whole variable domain, filled in from reference TRBV11-2 and TRBJ2-2, reads EAGVAQSPRYKIIEKRQSVAFWCNPISGHATLYWYQQILGQGPKLLIQFQNNGVVDDSQLPKDRFSAERLKGVDSTLKIQPAKLEDSAVYLCVSSFLPANTGGLFFGEGSRLTVL.

In the case of this clonotype: The junction differs from germline at one of its ends, possibly a read error. The rearrangement joins TRBV10-2 to TRBJ2-1, with TRBD2 identical over 8 bases. This CDR3 is built from 16 residues. Germline V CDR1 and CDR2: WSHSY, SAAADI. This CDR3 is CASSGQRESSYDEQFF. Written as DNA, the CDR3 is TGCGCCAGCAGTGGCCAGCGGGAGTCTTCCTACGATGAGCAGTTCTTC.

This clonotype came up once. A much larger clone differs by one base, so this may be a read error. The chain carries TRBV6-2 or TRBV6-3 and TRBJ2-1, with a tentative D call TRBD1 (7 bases). The CDR3 is made up of 15 amino acids. Per germline, CDR1 MNHEY and CDR2 SVGEGT. The V gene lost 7 bases and the J gene lost 7 bases, with 20 bases spanning the gap. The DNA of the CDR3 is TGTGCCAGCAAGCACTCGTGGCAGGGGGGTAATGAGCAGTTCTTC. This encodes CASKHSWQGGNEQFF.

V and J are TRBV19 and TRBJ1-1, with 7 nucleotides matching TRBD1. V was pared by 3 bases and J by 5 bases, with 6 bases of the junction left unmatched. This CDR3 has 14 residues. The germline V gene has CDR1 LNHDA and CDR2 SQIVND (reference sequence). The CDR3: CASSMGQPGTEAFF. CDR3 coding DNA: TGTGCCAGTAGTATGGGACAGCCTGGGACTGAAGCTTTCTTT.

This rearrangement joins TRBV11-2 to TRBJ2-1; 9 bases map to TRBD2. V lost 6 bases to trimming and J lost 7 bases; unmatched junction nucleotides: 19. The CDR3 loop spans 18 amino acids. Germline V gene data show CDR1 as SGHAT and CDR2 as FQNNGV. The CDR3 nucleotides are TGTGCCAGCAGTTTTACGCCATGGACTAGCGAGACGCTGAATGAGCAGTTCTTC. This codes for CASSFTPWTSETLNEQFF.

This clonotype came up a few times. V gene TRBV5-1 combines with J gene TRBJ2-1, with 10 bases identical to TRBD2. V lost 4 bases and J lost 7; bases outside the gene matches: 17. The V gene's germline CDR1 is SGHRS and CDR2 YFSETQ. There are 18 residues in the CDR3. DNA of the CDR3: TGCGCCAGCAGCCTGGGTCCTAGCGGGAGCCTAAGTAGGAATGAGCAGTTCTTC. It specifies CASSLGPSGSLSRNEQFF.

In regard to this clonotype: One end of the junction fails to match germline, which may point to a read error. V usage is TRBV6-6 and J usage is TRBJ2-5; 14 nucleotides line up with TRBD2. The CDR3 consists of 16 residues. The germline gives CDR1 MNHNY, CDR2 SVGAGI (reference sequence). The CDR3 protein is CASSHRLAGGPETQHF. In DNA, the CDR3 is TGTGCCAGCAGTCACCGACTAGCGGGAGGGCCGGAGACCCAGCACTTC.

Concerning this clonotype: This could be a read error, since a much larger clone is one nucleotide away. The CDR3 region has the DNA TGTGCCAGCAATGAAACGGCGGTGGGGAAGTTCTTC. The encoded protein is CASNETAVGKFF. This rearrangement joins TRBV6-1 to TRBJ2-1; no definite D call. Germline V CDR1 and CDR2: MNHNS, SASEGT. The CDR3 has 12 amino acids.

As regards this clonotype: A much larger clone sits a single nucleotide away, making a read error possible. This chain links TRBV6-2 or TRBV6-3 with TRBJ2-7; D is uncertain. V was trimmed by 11 bases and J by 7 bases, leaving 15 bases between them. The CDR3 extends over 11 amino acids. CDR1 is MNHEY, CDR2 SVGEGT, per germline. The CDR3 bases are TGTGCCGGCACTGACTTAGGAGAGCAGTACTTC. Its protein is CAGTDLGEQYF.

This clonotype appeared many times. V usage is TRBV6-6 and J usage is TRBJ2-7; D possibly corresponds to TRBD2 (6 bases). The germline V gene has CDR1 MNHNY and CDR2 SVGAGI (reference sequence). The V end lost 1 base, the J end lost 3 bases, and 10 bases lay between the germline ends. The CDR3 length is 14 residues. The CDR3 loop is CASSYLRTNYEQYF. CDR3 DNA sequence: TGTGCCAGCAGTTACTTGAGGACTAACTACGAGCAGTACTTC.